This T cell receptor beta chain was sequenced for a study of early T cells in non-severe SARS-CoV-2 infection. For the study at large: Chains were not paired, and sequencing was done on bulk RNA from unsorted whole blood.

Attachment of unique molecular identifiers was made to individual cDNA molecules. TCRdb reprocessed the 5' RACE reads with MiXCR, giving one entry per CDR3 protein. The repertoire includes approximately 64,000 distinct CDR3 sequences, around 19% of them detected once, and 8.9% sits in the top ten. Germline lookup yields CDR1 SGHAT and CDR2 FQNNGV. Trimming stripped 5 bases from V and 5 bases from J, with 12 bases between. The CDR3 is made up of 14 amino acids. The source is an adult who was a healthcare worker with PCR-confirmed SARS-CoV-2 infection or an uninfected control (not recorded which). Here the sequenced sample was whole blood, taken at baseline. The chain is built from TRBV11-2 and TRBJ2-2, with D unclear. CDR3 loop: CASSARVWTGELFF. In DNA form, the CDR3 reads TGTGCCAGCAGCGCGCGAGTATGGACCGGGGAGCTGTTTTTT.